This TCR beta chain was sequenced for a study of response to subunit inactivated influenza vaccine. As to this clonotype: Its antigen is not identified.

Whole-study results and caveats: The authors suggested that few new T cells are recruited per seasonal influenza vaccination.

TCRdb re-derived calls from the RT-PCR reads in MiXCR, one entry per CDR3 protein. The sample yields more than 450,000 distinct CDR3 sequences, 6.5% to 8% seen once. The sequence came from a man aged 45 to 70 who received an inactivated influenza vaccine. The source material was PBMCs from blood, sampled about 24 months after vaccination.

The CDR3 loop reads CASSSKSGETQYF. CDR3 DNA sequence: TGTGCCAGCAGTTCTAAGAGCGGGGAGACCCAGTACTTC. V is TRBV27 and J is TRBJ2-5, with D perhaps TRBD2 (6 bases). CDR3 length: 13 amino acids. V lost 4 bases and J 5 bases, leaving 11 bases between the germline ends. In germline, CDR1 is MNHEY, CDR2 SMNVEV (reference sequence).